This T cell receptor beta chain was retrieved from a study of CD8+CD57+ T cells in acquired aplastic anemia. V shed 3 bases and J 8 bases; nucleotides not matched to a gene: 4. The CDR3 sequence is 13 residues long. The germline gives CDR1 SEHNR, CDR2 FQNEAQ (reference sequence). Template material for TCR beta VDJ and CDR3 profiling consisted of genomic DNA. TCRdb ran MiXCR on the reads and lists one entry per CDR3 protein. The sample holds hundreds of thousands of distinct CDR3 sequences; roughly 68% are singletons and the top ten take under 5%. This clonotype was found a few times. Source material: sorted CD4+, CD8+, or CD8+CD57+ T cells (not recorded which) from PBMCs. The sequence came from a human donor in good health, serving as a control. The gene calls are TRBV7-9 and TRBJ2-3, with 8 bases fitting TRBD2. The CDR3 reads CASSLGAGGTQYF. The CDR3 nucleotides are TGTGCCAGCAGCTTGGGGGCGGGGGGTACGCAGTATTTT.